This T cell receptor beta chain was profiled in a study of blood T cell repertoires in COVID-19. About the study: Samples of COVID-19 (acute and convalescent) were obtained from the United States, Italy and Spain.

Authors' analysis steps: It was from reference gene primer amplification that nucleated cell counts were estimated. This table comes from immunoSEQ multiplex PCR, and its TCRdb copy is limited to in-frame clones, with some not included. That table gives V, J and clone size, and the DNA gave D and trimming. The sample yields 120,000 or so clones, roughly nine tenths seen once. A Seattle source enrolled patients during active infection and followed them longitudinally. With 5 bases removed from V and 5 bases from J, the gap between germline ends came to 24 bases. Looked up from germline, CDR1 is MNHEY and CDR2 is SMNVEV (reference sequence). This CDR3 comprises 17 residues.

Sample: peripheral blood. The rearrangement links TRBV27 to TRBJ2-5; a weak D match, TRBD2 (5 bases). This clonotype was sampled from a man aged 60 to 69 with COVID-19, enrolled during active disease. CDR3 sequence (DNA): TGTGCCAGCAGTACCATGTCGCGCGGCCGGGGTGGGGAGACCCAGTACTTC. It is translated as CASSTMSRGRGGETQYF.